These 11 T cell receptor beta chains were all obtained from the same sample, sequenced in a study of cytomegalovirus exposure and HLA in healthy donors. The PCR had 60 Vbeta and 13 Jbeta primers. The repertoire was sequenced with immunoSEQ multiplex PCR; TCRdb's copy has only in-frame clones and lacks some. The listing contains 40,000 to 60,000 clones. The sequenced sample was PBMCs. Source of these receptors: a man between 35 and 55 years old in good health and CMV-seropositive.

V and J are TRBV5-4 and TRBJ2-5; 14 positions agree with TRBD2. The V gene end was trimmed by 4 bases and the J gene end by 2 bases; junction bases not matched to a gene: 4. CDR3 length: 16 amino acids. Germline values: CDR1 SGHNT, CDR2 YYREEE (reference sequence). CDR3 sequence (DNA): TGTGCCAGCAGCAAGGGACTAGCGGGGGAACAAGAGACCCAGTACTTC. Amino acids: CASSKGLAGEQETQYF.

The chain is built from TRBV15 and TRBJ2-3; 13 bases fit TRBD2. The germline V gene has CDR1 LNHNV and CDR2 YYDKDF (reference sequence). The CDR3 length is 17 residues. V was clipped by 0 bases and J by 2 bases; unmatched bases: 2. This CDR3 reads CATSREGLAGPTDTQYF. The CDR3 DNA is TGTGCCACCAGCAGAGAGGGACTAGCGGGGCCCACAGATACGCAGTATTTT.

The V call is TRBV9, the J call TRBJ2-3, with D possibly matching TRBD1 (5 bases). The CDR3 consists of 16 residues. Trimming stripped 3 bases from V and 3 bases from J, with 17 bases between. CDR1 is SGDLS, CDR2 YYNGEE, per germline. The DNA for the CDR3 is TGTGCCAGCAGCGATGGGGTCCAAGGGGTTACAGATACGCAGTATTTT. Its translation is CASSDGVQGVTDTQYF.

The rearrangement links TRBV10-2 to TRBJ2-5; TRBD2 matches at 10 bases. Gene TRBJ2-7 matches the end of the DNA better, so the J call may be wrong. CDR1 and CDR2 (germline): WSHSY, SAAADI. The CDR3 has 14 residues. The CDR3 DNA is TGCGCCAGCAGAGATCTAGCGGGAGCCCACGAGCAGTACTTC. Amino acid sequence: CASRDLAGAHEQYF.

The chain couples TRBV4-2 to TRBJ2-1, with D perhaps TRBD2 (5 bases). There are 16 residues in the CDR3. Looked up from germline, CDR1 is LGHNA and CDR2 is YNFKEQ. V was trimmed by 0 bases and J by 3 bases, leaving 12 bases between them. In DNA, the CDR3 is TGTGCCAGCAGCCAAGATACTAGTGACCTCTACAATGAGCAGTTCTTC. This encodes CASSQDTSDLYNEQFF.

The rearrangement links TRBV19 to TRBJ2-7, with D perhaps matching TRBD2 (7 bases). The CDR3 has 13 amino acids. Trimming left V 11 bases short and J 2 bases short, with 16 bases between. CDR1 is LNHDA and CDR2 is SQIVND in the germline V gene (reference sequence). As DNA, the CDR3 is TGTGCCTCTCGGGGGGCGTCGACCTACGAGCAGTACTTC. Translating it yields CASRGASTYEQYF.

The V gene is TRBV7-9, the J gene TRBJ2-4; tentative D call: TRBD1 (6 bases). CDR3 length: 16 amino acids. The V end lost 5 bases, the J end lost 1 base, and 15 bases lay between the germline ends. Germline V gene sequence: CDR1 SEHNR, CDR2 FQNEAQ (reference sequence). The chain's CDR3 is CASSPNQGNAKNIQYF. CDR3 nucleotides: TGTGCCAGCAGCCCGAACCAGGGGAATGCCAAAAACATTCAGTACTTC.

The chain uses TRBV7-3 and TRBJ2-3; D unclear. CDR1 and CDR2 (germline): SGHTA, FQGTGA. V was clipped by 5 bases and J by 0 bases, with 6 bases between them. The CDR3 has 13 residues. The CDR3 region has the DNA TGTGCCAGCAGCCCGACTAGCACAGATACGCAGTATTTT. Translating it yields CASSPTSTDTQYF.

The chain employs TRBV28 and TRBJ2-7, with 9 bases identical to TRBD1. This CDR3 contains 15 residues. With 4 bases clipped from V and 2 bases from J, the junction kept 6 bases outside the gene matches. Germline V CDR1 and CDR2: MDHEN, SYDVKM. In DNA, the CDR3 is TGTGCCAGCAGTTCGCCGGGACAGGGAACCTACGAGCAGTACTTC. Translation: CASSSPGQGTYEQYF.

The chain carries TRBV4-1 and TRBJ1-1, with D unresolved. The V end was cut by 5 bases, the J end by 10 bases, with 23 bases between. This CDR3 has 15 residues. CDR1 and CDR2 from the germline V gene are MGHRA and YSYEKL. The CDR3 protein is CASSSLLADYLGAFF. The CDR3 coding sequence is TGCGCCAGCAGCTCCCTTTTAGCGGATTACCTTGGAGCTTTCTTT.

The CDR3 loop is CASSGQWSGLYTEAFF. The CDR3, as DNA: TGTGCCAGCAGTGGCCAGTGGTCCGGACTCTACACTGAAGCTTTCTTT. The rearrangement joins TRBV25-1 to TRBJ1-1, with D hard to call. Trimming removed 4 bases at V and 3 bases at J, with 18 bases between. The germline V gene encodes CDR1 MGHDK and CDR2 SYGVNS. This CDR3 comprises 16 residues.